This is a list of T cell receptor beta chains from one sample in a study of breast tumors, draining lymph nodes, adjacent tissues. Each CDR3 protein gets one entry after TCRdb re-called the multiplex PCR reads with MiXCR. The table has around 140,000 distinct CDR3 sequences, 30% to 35% seen once. The sample consisted of axillary lymph node tissue. The receptors were sampled from a female donor with breast cancer. Some clones in this sample may be carry-over from other donors' samples. The CDR3 runs from the conserved cysteine through the conserved F or W. D genes are given only for firm matches. Size values are once, few and many counts, or a class for expanded clones, and some rows have none.

clone_size j_call v_call d_call cdr3_aa cdr3_nt
NA TRBJ1-2 TRBV29-1 NA CSQGINYGYTF TGCAGCCAGGGTATTAACTATGGCTACACCTTC
many TRBJ1-2 TRBV18 NA CASSPRSDGTLDGYTF TGTGCCAGCTCACCACGATCCGACGGGACACTCGATGGCTACACCTTC
many TRBJ2-5 TRBV20-1 TRBD2 CSAHPTSGRTGTQYF TGCAGTGCTCACCCGACTAGCGGGCGGACGGGGACCCAGTACTTC
many TRBJ1-6 TRBV12-3/TRBV12-4 NA CASSKKGHNSPLHF TGTGCCAGCAGTAAAAAGGGGCATAATTCACCCCTCCACTTT
many TRBJ1-2 TRBV20-1 NA CSARGLGEYGYTF TGCAGTGCTAGAGGGCTGGGGGAGTATGGCTACACCTTC
NA TRBJ1-5 TRBV3-1 TRBD1 CPSSQTGARQPQHF TGTCCCAGCAGCCAAACAGGGGCCCGGCAGCCCCAGCATTTT
once TRBJ2-2 TRBV29-1 NA CSVDVGAGTKTGELFF TGCAGCGTTGACGTGGGGGCCGGGACAAAAACCGGGGAGCTGTTTTTT
many TRBJ2-5 TRBV10-3 NA CAISEPVEGRETQYF TGTGCCATCAGTGAGCCAGTGGAGGGTCGAGAGACCCAGTACTTC
many TRBJ2-2 TRBV6-1 TRBD1 CASSGQTGTGGELFF TGTGCCAGCAGTGGGCAGACAGGGACGGGCGGGGAGCTGTTTTTT
NA TRBJ2-7 TRBV30 NA CAWSVNTGTEQYF TGTGCCTGGAGTGTAAATACAGGGACCGAGCAGTACTTC
many TRBJ1-4 TRBV30 NA CAWSGQRGEKLFF TGTGCCTGGAGTGGTCAAAGGGGTGAAAAACTGTTTTTT
NA TRBJ1-1 TRBV28 TRBD1 CASGDRAVGTEAFF TGTGCCAGCGGAGACAGGGCGGTGGGCACTGAAGCTTTCTTT
NA TRBJ2-3 TRBV2 TRBD2 CASVRSGGADTQYF TGTGCCTCCGTTAGGAGCGGGGGGGCGGATACGCAGTATTTT
NA TRBJ1-1 TRBV6-6 NA CASSYGGTEAFF TGTGCCAGCAGTTACGGGGGGACTGAAGCTTTCTTT
many TRBJ2-2 TRBV6-6 TRBD1 CASSWGQGRTGELFF TGTGCCAGCAGTTGGGGACAGGGGAGAACCGGGGAGCTGTTTTTT
many TRBJ1-6 TRBV27 NA CASSTPTEGNSPLHF TGTGCCAGCAGTACCCCGACAGAGGGGAATTCACCCCTCCACTTT
NA TRBJ2-2 TRBV7-2 NA CASSPRTGELFF TGTGCCAGCAGCCCCCGGACCGGGGAGCTGTTTTTT
NA TRBJ2-1 TRBV24-1 NA CATSANGGSGRQFF TGTGCCACCAGTGCTAACGGGGGATCGGGTAGGCAGTTCTTC
many TRBJ2-2 TRBV2 TRBD1 CASSVGQGLTTGELFF TGTGCCAGCAGTGTAGGACAGGGGTTGACCACCGGGGAGCTGTTTTTT
NA TRBJ1-5 TRBV12-3/TRBV12-4 NA CASAFERNQPQHF TGTGCCAGCGCCTTCGAACGGAATCAGCCCCAGCATTTT
many TRBJ2-7 TRBV18 TRBD1 CASSGQGVTYEQYF TGTGCCAGCTCCGGACAGGGGGTTACCTACGAGCAGTACTTC
NA TRBJ1-4 TRBV5-1 NA CASSLGREGDKLFF TGCGCCAGCAGCTTGGGCAGGGAAGGTGACAAACTGTTCTTT
many TRBJ1-5 TRBV2 NA CASSLQNQPQHF TGTGCCAGCAGTCTTCAGAATCAGCCCCAGCATTTT
NA TRBJ1-2 TRBV29-1 NA CSQEAQFYGYTF TGCAGCCAAGAAGCACAGTTCTATGGCTACACCTTC
many TRBJ2-3 TRBV7-3 NA CASSQVSTDTQYF TGTGCCAGCAGCCAGGTTAGCACAGATACGCAGTATTTT
many TRBJ2-5 TRBV11-1 NA CASSYLVRETQYF TGTGCCAGCAGCTACCTGGTAAGAGAGACCCAGTACTTC
NA TRBJ2-7 TRBV28 NA CANLGLSPYEQYF TGTGCCAACCTAGGACTATCACCCTACGAGCAGTACTTC
NA TRBJ1-1 TRBV5-6 NA CASNDRTRYTEAFF TGTGCCAGCAACGACAGGACACGGTACACTGAAGCTTTCTTT
many TRBJ2-5 TRBV9 NA CASSVEGYQETQSF TGCGCCAGCAGCGTAGAAGGTTACCAAGAGACCCAGTCCTTC
NA TRBJ2-2 TRBV6-5 TRBD1 CAARTGQVDTGELFF TGTGCCGCCAGGACGGGACAGGTAGACACCGGGGAGCTGTTTTTT
many TRBJ1-5 TRBV20-1 NA CSAAFTSGNQPQHF TGCAGTGCTGCATTTACGAGTGGCAATCAGCCCCAGCATTTT
many TRBJ1-5 TRBV25-1 NA CASSGPYSNQPQHF TGTGCCAGCAGCGGACCTTATAGCAATCAGCCCCAGCATTTT
NA TRBJ1-1 TRBV20-1 NA CSAKREGGDTEAFF TGCAGTGCTAAAAGGGAGGGAGGGGACACTGAAGCTTTCTTT
once TRBJ2-2 TRBV24-1 TRBD1 CATSATVGTGGGELFF TGTGCCACCAGTGCAACCGTCGGGACAGGGGGCGGGGAGCTGTTTTTT
NA TRBJ2-7 TRBV12-3/TRBV12-4 TRBD2 CASSLKGLTSGDEQYF TGTGCCAGCAGTTTAAAGGGCCTGACTAGCGGGGACGAGCAGTACTTC
NA TRBJ2-5 TRBV19 NA CASSRVGQGAPQETQSF NA
many TRBJ2-3 TRBV4-1 NA CASSPLNRWTDTQYF TGCGCCAGCAGCCCCCTCAACCGGTGGACAGATACGCAGTATTTT
NA TRBJ1-1 TRBV4-2 TRBD1 CASSRDRVEAFF TGTGCCAGCAGCCGCGACAGGGTTGAAGCTTTCTTT
few TRBJ2-4 TRBV19 NA CASNRQGLENIQYF TGTGCCAGCAACAGACAGGGACTTGAAAACATTCAGTACTTC
many TRBJ1-2 TRBV5-1 TRBD1 CASSRDRAYGYTF TGCGCCAGCAGCCGGGACAGAGCCTATGGCTACACCTTC
NA TRBJ1-5 TRBV15 NA CATSRPAGDQPQHF TGTGCCACCAGCAGGCCAGCAGGGGATCAGCCCCAGCATTTT
few TRBJ1-1 TRBV6-2/TRBV6-3 NA CASSYIGMNTEAFF TGTGCCAGCAGTTACATAGGCATGAACACTGAAGCTTTCTTT
many TRBJ1-5 TRBV28 NA CASSFGEPQHF TGTGCCAGCAGTTTTGGAGAGCCCCAGCATTTT
NA TRBJ2-2 TRBV19 NA CASSKESDTGELFF TGTGCCAGTAGTAAGGAATCGGACACCGGGGAGCTGTTTTTT
NA TRBJ2-7 TRBV10-3 NA CATTGPSSYEQYF TGTGCCACCACCGGACCGTCGTCCTACGAGCAGTACTTC
many TRBJ2-3 TRBV6-2/TRBV6-3 TRBD1 CASSLQGATDTQYF TGTGCCAGCAGCTTACAGGGGGCAACGGATACGCAGTATTTT
many TRBJ2-1 TRBV6-6 NA CASTLTSSYNEQFF TGTGCCAGCACCTTGACCAGCTCCTACAATGAGCAGTTCTTC
NA TRBJ2-3 TRBV27 NA CASSLCEWLDTQYF TGTGCCAGCAGTTTATGCGAATGGCTAGATACGCAGTATTTT
NA TRBJ1-1 TRBV27 TRBD1 CASSYPGQGASEAFF TGTGCCAGCAGTTACCCGGGACAGGGGGCATCTGAAGCTTTCTTT
few TRBJ1-1 TRBV19 NA CASSKRGILNTEAFF TGTGCCAGTAGTAAACGAGGGATCTTGAACACTGAAGCTTTCTTT
NA TRBJ1-2 TRBV7-2 NA CASSQSRGGYTF TGTGCCAGCAGCCAATCTCGGGGGGGCTACACCTTC
NA TRBJ2-1 TRBV11-1 TRBD1 CASSFDGTDSYNEQFF TGTGCCAGCAGCTTCGACGGGACAGACTCCTACAATGAGCAGTTCTTC
NA TRBJ2-7 TRBV28 NA CASSYVDREAYEQYF TGTGCCAGCAGTTACGTAGACAGGGAGGCTTACGAGCAGTACTTC
many TRBJ1-3 TRBV3-1 NA CASSHRRGNTIYF TGTGCCAGCAGCCACCGGCGTGGAAACACCATATATTTT
many TRBJ2-3 TRBV19 TRBD2 CASSITRASGGPEYYTDTQYF TGTGCCAGTAGTATCACCCGGGCTAGCGGGGGCCCTGAGTATTACACAGATACGCAGTATTTT